These 29 T cell receptor beta chains originate from one sample sequenced in a study of blood T cell repertoires in COVID-19. The data were produced by immunoSEQ multiplex PCR, yet TCRdb's version contains in-frame clones alone and is incomplete. Of about 370,000 clones in the sample, just under 90% are singletons; the top ten hold about 1.8%. Sequenced sample: PBMCs or T cells enriched from blood (not recorded which). The receptors come from a woman between 25 and 40 years old who had recovered from COVID-19.

This chain joins TRBV3-1 (or the pseudogene TRBV3-2) and TRBJ2-7; 7 bases match TRBD2. CDR3 length: 16 residues. Germline V gives CDR1 LGHDT, CDR2 YNNKEL (reference sequence). After removal of 1 base from V and 1 base from J, the junction contained 7 bases not matched to a gene. The CDR3 region is CASSQVGASGSYEQYF. For the CDR3, the DNA is TGTGCCAGCAGCCAAGTAGGGGCTAGCGGATCCTACGAGCAGTACTTC.

V and J are TRBV6-5 and TRBJ2-1; TRBD1 is a possible D gene (6 bases). With 8 bases removed from V and 9 bases from J, the gap between germline ends came to 17 bases. CDR1 MNHEY and CDR2 SVGAGI come from the germline V gene. The CDR3 is 13 amino acids. DNA of the CDR3: TGTGCCAGCCTCCCGAGGGTAGGGGGTGAGCAGTTCTTC. This encodes CASLPRVGGEQFF.

The chain recombines TRBV2 with TRBJ2-7, with TRBD1 matching 7 bases. This CDR3 has 13 residues. CDR1 and CDR2 from the germline V gene are SNHLY and FYNNEI. V was clipped by 7 bases and J by 0 bases; unmatched bases: 3. The CDR3 bases are TGTGCCAGCAAATGGGACAGCTCCTACGAGCAGTACTTC. This translates into CASKWDSSYEQYF. Supplemented by reference TRBV2 and TRBJ2-7, the full variable domain reads EPEVTQTPSHQVTQMGQEVILRCVPISNHLYFYWYRQILGQKVEFLVSFYNNEISEKSEIFDDQFSVERPDGSNFTLKIRSTKLEDSAMYFCASKWDSSYEQYFGPGTRLTVT.

This chain joins TRBV21-1 and TRBJ1-5. TRBV21-1 counts as a pseudogene. This CDR3 spans 19 amino acids. The CDR3 region has the DNA TGTGCCAGCAGCAAAGGCTTGGCCACAGGGAGGGAGGGCAATCAGCCCCAGCATTTT. Amino acids: CASSKGLATGREGNQPQHF.

The genes are TRBV28 and TRBJ1-2; D might be TRBD1 (5 bases). The CDR3 length is 12 residues. Germline assignment: CDR1 MDHEN and CDR2 SYDVKM. The germline V and J ends were trimmed by 6 bases and 7 bases, with 12 bases remaining between them. The CDR3, as DNA: TGTGCCAGCAGGGGGCAACCCCTTGGCTACACCTTC. Amino acids: CASRGQPLGYTF.

This chain uses TRBV5-1 with TRBJ2-5, with D perhaps TRBD1 (6 bases). The CDR3 length is 14 residues. In germline, CDR1 is SGHRS, CDR2 YFSETQ. Between the trimmed V and J ends, which lost 4 bases and 5 bases, there was a span of 15 bases. CDR3: CASSGRGEFETQYF. Here the CDR3 DNA reads TGCGCCAGCAGCGGCAGGGGCGAGTTTGAGACCCAGTACTTC.

This clone was detected once. The V and J genes are TRBV5-6 and TRBJ2-3, with 7 bases fitting TRBD2. The V gene's germline CDR1 is SGHDT and CDR2 YYEEEE. V shed 2 bases and J 3 bases; nucleotides not matched to a gene: 9. This CDR3 comprises 16 residues. CDR3: CASSFWGRDVTDTQYF. The CDR3 region has the DNA TGTGCCAGCAGCTTTTGGGGGAGGGATGTAACAGATACGCAGTATTTT. Full variable domain (missing parts from reference TRBV5-6 and TRBJ2-3): DAGVTQSPTHLIKTRGQQVTLRCSPKSGHDTVSWYQQALGQGPQFIFQYYEEEERQRGNFPDRFSGHQFPNYSSELNVNALLLGDSALYLCASSFWGRDVTDTQYFGPGTRLTVL.

V gene TRBV6-5 combines with J gene TRBJ2-1, with a possible D match to TRBD1 (5 bases). The CDR3 has 14 amino acids. With 5 bases removed from V and 6 bases from J, the gap between germline ends came to 14 bases. Germline CDR1 and CDR2: MNHEY and SVGAGI. The CDR3 DNA is TGTGCCAGCAGTAGGGGATTTCTTCGCAATGAGCAGTTCTTC. Translation: CASSRGFLRNEQFF.

The chain recombines TRBV13 with TRBJ2-4; 7 bases map to TRBD1. Germline V lookup: CDR1 PRHDT, CDR2 FYEKMQ (reference sequence). V gave up 5 bases and J gave up 0 bases; unmatched junction bases: 7. The CDR3 has 16 residues. In DNA form, the CDR3 reads TGTGCCAGCAGCCCAGAGGGGGCTCGAGCCAAAAACATTCAGTACTTC. Protein: CASSPEGARAKNIQYF.

This clone came up once. The V gene is TRBV7-3, the J gene TRBJ2-5; possible D gene TRBD2, 6 bases. Trimming removed 2 bases from V and 5 bases from J, with 12 bases in between. This CDR3 is built from 14 residues. CDR1 SGHTA and CDR2 FQGTGA come from the germline V gene. CDR3 residues: CASSLSLGGETQYF. The DNA of the CDR3 is TGTGCCAGCAGCTTATCCCTGGGGGGTGAGACCCAGTACTTC.

This chain joins TRBV2 and TRBJ1-2; a possible D gene is TRBD1 (6 bases). This CDR3 spans 12 amino acids. CDR1 is SNHLY and CDR2 is FYNNEI in the germline V gene. Trimming took off 5 bases at V and 5 bases at J, with 9 bases between the two ends. In DNA, the CDR3 is TGTGCCAGCAGTAACAGGGAATATGGCTACACCTTC. It encodes CASSNREYGYTF.

The chain joins TRBV7-9 to TRBJ2-3, with 8 bases lining up with TRBD2. Trimming at V came to 5 bases and at J to 1 base, leaving 11 bases not matched to a gene. The CDR3 is 17 residues long. Germline V lookup: CDR1 SEHNR, CDR2 FQNEAQ (reference sequence). As DNA, the CDR3 is TGTGCCAGCAGCGCCGGACCCACTAGCGGCCGCACAGATACGCAGTATTTT. As protein: CASSAGPTSGRTDTQYF.

V usage is TRBV7-8 and J usage is TRBJ2-1; 9 nucleotides line up with TRBD1. Germline V gene sequence: CDR1 SGHVS, CDR2 FQNEAQ. This CDR3 region has 16 residues. Losses at the gene ends were 4 bases for V and 1 base for J; bases not matched to a gene: 5. The CDR3 DNA reads TGTGCCAGCAGCTCCTTCGGACAGGGGTCCTACAATGAGCAGTTCTTC. It codes for CASSSFGQGSYNEQFF.

CDR3 in DNA: TGTGCCAGTAGTACCTGGACAGCTGGAAACACCATATATTTT. Protein sequence: CASSTWTAGNTIYF. V and J are TRBV19 and TRBJ1-3, with TRBD1 as a possible D gene (6 bases). Germline V gene sequence: CDR1 LNHDA, CDR2 SQIVND (reference sequence). The V and J ends lost 4 bases and 2 bases respectively, with 9 bases between them. This CDR3 spans 14 amino acids.

The CDR3 DNA is TGTGCCAGCAGTTTGGCCATGAACACTGAAGCTTTCTTT. Translating gives CASSLAMNTEAFF. The chain carries TRBV12-3 or TRBV12-4 and TRBJ1-1, with D hard to call. V was shortened by 3 bases and J by 0 bases, with 5 bases between the two germline ends. The CDR3 has 13 residues.

The chain employs TRBV28 and TRBJ1-5; unclear D gene. In germline, CDR1 is MDHEN, CDR2 SYDVKM. The V gene lost 6 bases and the J gene lost 2 bases, with 5 bases spanning the gap. This CDR3 is built from 12 residues. The DNA of the CDR3 is TGTGCCAGCAGGGAGGGCAATCAGCCCCAGCATTTT. It is translated as CASREGNQPQHF.

The chain has TRBV13 and TRBJ1-1; TRBD1 matches at 7 bases. The CDR3 spans 15 residues. The junction had 11 bases not matched to a gene; V was cut back by 5 bases and J by 5 bases. Germline CDR1 is PRHDT and CDR2 is FYEKMQ (reference sequence). This CDR3 is CASSAADRVGTEAFF. Written as DNA, the CDR3 is TGTGCCAGCAGCGCAGCAGACAGGGTTGGGACTGAAGCTTTCTTT.

CDR3 nucleotide sequence: TGTGCCAGCAGTTCAAGGGGAACCCACAGGGGGCTTTTGGCTATGGGAGAGACCCAGTACTTC. Its translation: CASSSRGTHRGLLAMGETQYF. The J gene is TRBJ2-5, the V gene TRBV27; TRBD1 aligns across 9 bases. V was clipped by 4 bases and J by 4 bases; unmatched bases: 25. In germline, CDR1 is MNHEY, CDR2 SMNVEV (reference sequence). The CDR3 is made up of 21 amino acids.

This chain links TRBV18 with TRBJ2-1, with 7 bases fitting TRBD1. CDR1 is KGHSH, CDR2 LQKENI, per germline. This CDR3 has 16 amino acids. J lost 5 bases, V lost 3 bases, and 10 bases had no gene match. Here the CDR3 DNA reads TGTGCCAGCTCACCGAAACAGGGGAAGGGTGACAATGAGCAGTTCTTC. Translation: CASSPKQGKGDNEQFF.

The chain recombines TRBV5-1 with TRBJ1-4; D may be TRBD1 (6 bases). The V end was cut by 3 bases, the J end by 7 bases, with 10 bases between. CDR1 is SGHRS and CDR2 is YFSETQ in the germline V gene. CDR3 size: 13 residues. CDR3 coding DNA: TGCGCCAGCAGCTCCGTACAGGGTGAAAAACTGTTTTTT. It yields the protein CASSSVQGEKLFF.

This sequence joins TRBV20-1 and TRBJ2-7; maybe TRBD1 (5 bases). This CDR3 has 11 residues. From germline, CDR1 is DFQATT and CDR2 SNEGSKA (reference sequence). With 5 bases removed from V and 4 bases from J, the gap between germline ends came to 9 bases. The CDR3 coding sequence is TGCAGTGCTTCCAGGGAATACGAGCAGTACTTC. This gives the protein CSASREYEQYF.

DNA for the CDR3: TGTGCCAGCAGTGTTGATGCAGGGACTAGCGTTCAAGAGACCCAGTACTTC. Translated: CASSVDAGTSVQETQYF. The chain employs TRBV2 and TRBJ2-5, with 10 bases that match TRBD2. Germline V lookup: CDR1 SNHLY, CDR2 FYNNEI. This CDR3 is built from 17 residues. Trimming took 4 bases from V and 2 from J; bases not matched to a gene: 10.

The chain employs TRBV24-1 and TRBJ2-2, with TRBD2 matching over 16 bases. CDR3 size: 20 residues. The germline V gene has CDR1 KGHDR and CDR2 SFDVKD. The V gene end was trimmed by 4 bases and the J gene end by 5 bases; junction bases not matched to a gene: 12. CDR3 nucleotide sequence: TGTGCCACCAGTGACCCTCCGGGGACTAGCGGGAGGGCAAGTACCGGGGAGCTGTTTTTT. It encodes CATSDPPGTSGRASTGELFF.

This chain joins TRBV3-1 (or the pseudogene TRBV3-2) and TRBJ1-1; D call uncertain. Trimming removed 4 bases at V and 1 base at J, with 13 bases between. The germline CDR1 and CDR2 sequences are LGHDT and YNNKEL (reference sequence). This CDR3 region has 15 residues. The CDR3 DNA sequence: TGTGCCAGCAGCCTCAGCGCGGCCGCGAACACTGAAGCTTTCTTT. As protein: CASSLSAAANTEAFF.

The rearrangement joins TRBV7-9 to TRBJ2-5; TRBD1 aligns across 9 bases. Unmatched junction bases numbered 9, after V lost 5 bases and J lost 2 bases. CDR3 length: 16 residues. Germline V gene lookup returns CDR1 SEHNR and CDR2 FQNEAQ (reference sequence). CDR3 DNA: TGTGCCAGCAGCCCCTTAGGGGACAGGGAACAAGAGACCCAGTACTTC. Translation: CASSPLGDREQETQYF.

This chain joins TRBV12-1 and TRBJ1-6; the D call of TRBD1 is as the table states it, not checked on the DNA. TRBV12-1 counts as a pseudogene. The CDR3 runs 17 residues. The CDR3 region is CASSFEVLQGVNSPLHF. The CDR3 DNA is TGTGCCAGCAGCTTTGAAGTATTACAAGGGGTTAATTCACCCCTCCACTTT.

The chain couples TRBV7-2 to TRBJ2-7; 14 positions agree with TRBD2. This CDR3 is built from 17 residues. V shed 1 base and J 7 bases; nucleotides not matched to a gene: 9. Looked up from germline, CDR1 is SGHTA and CDR2 is FQGNSA. In DNA, the CDR3 is TGTGCCAGCAGCTTAGGACTAGCGGGGGGGCCGGAGGGAGAGCAGTACTTC. Protein sequence: CASSLGLAGGPEGEQYF.

CDR3 in DNA: TGCGCCAGCAGCCAGGGCGGGAGGGCCTTTGGGGAGCAGTACTTC. It yields the protein CASSQGGRAFGEQYF. The chain recombines TRBV4-1 with TRBJ2-7; 9 bases agree with TRBD2. Unmatched junction bases numbered 10, after V lost 3 bases and J lost 7 bases. The CDR3 consists of 15 residues. Germline V gives CDR1 MGHRA, CDR2 YSYEKL.

The chain recombines TRBV19 with TRBJ2-2; 8 bases match TRBD2. The trim removed 6 bases at V and 6 bases at J, leaving 12 bases unmatched. Per the germline V gene, CDR1 is LNHDA and CDR2 is SQIVND (reference sequence). This CDR3 is 16 amino acids long. The CDR3 here is CASSGSGRTRAGELFF. The CDR3 DNA reads as TGTGCCAGTAGCGGAAGCGGGAGAACGAGGGCCGGGGAGCTGTTTTTT.